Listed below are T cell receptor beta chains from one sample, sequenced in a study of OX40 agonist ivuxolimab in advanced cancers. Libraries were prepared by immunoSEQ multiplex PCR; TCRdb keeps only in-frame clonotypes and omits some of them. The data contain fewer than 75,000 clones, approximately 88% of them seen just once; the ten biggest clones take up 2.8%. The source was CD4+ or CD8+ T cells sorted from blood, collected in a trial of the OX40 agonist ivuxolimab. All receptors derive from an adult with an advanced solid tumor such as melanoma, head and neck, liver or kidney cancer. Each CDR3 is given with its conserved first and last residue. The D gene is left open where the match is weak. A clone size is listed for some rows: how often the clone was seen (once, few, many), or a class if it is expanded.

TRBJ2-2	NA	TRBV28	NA	CASSLKNTGELFF	TGTGCCAGCAGTTTAAAGAACACCGGGGAGCTGTTTTTT
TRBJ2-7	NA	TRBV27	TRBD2	CANSLVGGGTSGPPYPEQYF	TGTGCCAACAGTTTAGTTGGCGGGGGGACTAGCGGGCCTCCGTACCCCGAGCAGTACTTC
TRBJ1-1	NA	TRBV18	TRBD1	CASSQNQGADTEAFF	TGTGCCAGCTCACAAAATCAGGGGGCGGACACTGAAGCTTTCTTT
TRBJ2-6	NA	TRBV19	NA	CASSLMTAGANVLTF	TGTGCCAGTAGTCTTATGACAGCTGGGGCCAACGTCCTGACTTTC
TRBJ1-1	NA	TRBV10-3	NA	CAISLDWGTEAFF	TGTGCCATCAGTCTAGACTGGGGCACTGAAGCTTTCTTT
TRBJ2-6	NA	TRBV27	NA	CASSPDSGANVLTF	TGTGCCAGCAGTCCGGATTCTGGGGCCAACGTCCTGACTTTC
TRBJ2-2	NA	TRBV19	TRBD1	CASREWTGARTGELFF	TGTGCCAGTAGGGAGTGGACAGGGGCTAGGACCGGGGAGCTGTTTTTT
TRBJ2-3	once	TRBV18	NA	CASSLDRSSDTQYF	TGTGCCAGCTCCCTTGACAGGTCCTCGGATACGCAGTATTTT
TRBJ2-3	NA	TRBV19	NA	CASSTMGFSTDTQYF	TGTGCCAGTAGTACGATGGGGTTTAGCACAGATACGCAGTATTTT
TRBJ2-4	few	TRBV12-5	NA	CASGLVQPWAKAKNIQYF	TGTGCTAGTGGTTTGGTACAACCCTGGGCAAAAGCCAAAAACATTCAGTACTTC
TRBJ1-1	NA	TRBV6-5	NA	CASSGLGGAKTEAFF	TGTGCCAGCAGTGGCCTGGGGGGGGCGAAGACTGAAGCTTTCTTT
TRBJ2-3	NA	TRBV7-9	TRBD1	CASSLTGNTDTQYF	TGTGCCAGCAGCTTGACAGGGAACACAGATACGCAGTATTTT
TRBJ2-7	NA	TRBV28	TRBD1	CASSLPGQGSYEQYF	TGTGCCAGCAGTTTGCCGGGACAGGGCTCCTACGAGCAGTACTTC
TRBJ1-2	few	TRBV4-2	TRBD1	CASSQAPGGNYGYTF	TGTGCCAGCAGCCAAGCTCCAGGGGGGAACTATGGCTACACCTTC
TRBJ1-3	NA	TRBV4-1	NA	CASSQETTIYF	TGCGCCAGCAGCCAAGAAACCACCATATATTTT
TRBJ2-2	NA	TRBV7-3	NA	CASSREYTGELLF	TGTGCCAGCAGTCGGGAGTACACCGGGGAGCTGCTTTTT
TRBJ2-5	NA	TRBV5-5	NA	CASSLQGQQETQYF	TGTGCCAGCAGCCTACAGGGTCAACAAGAGACCCAGTACTTC
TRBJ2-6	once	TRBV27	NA	CASSPWGENGANVLTF	TGTGCCAGCAGCCCCTGGGGGGAAAATGGGGCCAACGTCCTGACTTTC